Shown below are 17 T cell receptor beta chains from a single sample sequenced in a study of cytomegalovirus exposure and HLA in healthy donors. The PCR was carried out with 60 Vbeta primers and 13 Jbeta primers. Produced via immunoSEQ multiplex PCR; TCRdb's table is partial and in-frame only. The sample lists tens of thousands of clones; around 80% were seen once. What was sequenced was PBMCs. Every receptor here comes from a man aged 40-55 years in good health and CMV-seronegative.

The chain joins TRBV7-2 to TRBJ1-1; TRBD1 matches at 8 bases. CDR3 length: 18 residues. With 2 bases clipped from V and 1 base from J, the junction kept 12 bases outside the gene matches. Germline V gives CDR1 SGHTA, CDR2 FQGNSA. This CDR3 is CASSLLRQGRRENTEAFF. In DNA, the CDR3 is TGTGCCAGCAGCTTACTTCGACAGGGGAGAAGGGAGAACACTGAAGCTTTCTTT.

V is TRBV7-6 and J is TRBJ1-1; possibly TRBD1 for D (5 bases). Germline values: CDR1 SGHVS, CDR2 FNYEAQ. V gave up 10 bases and J gave up 7 bases, with 16 bases separating them. The CDR3 runs 12 residues. The CDR3: CATFRRGGEAFF. CDR3 sequence (DNA): TGTGCCACCTTTCGGAGGGGTGGTGAAGCTTTCTTT.

The rearrangement links TRBV5-1 to TRBJ1-6; tentative D call: TRBD1 (6 bases). The length of the CDR3 is 15 residues. Trimming took off 2 bases at V and 0 bases at J, with 6 bases between the two ends. CDR1 and CDR2 (germline): SGHRS, YFSETQ. The CDR3 DNA is TGCGCCAGCAGCTTACAGGGCTCCTATAATTCACCCCTCCACTTT. It codes for CASSLQGSYNSPLHF.

This chain connects TRBV7-9 to TRBJ1-2; no clear D. The CDR3 contains 13 residues. Trimming left V 1 base short and J 11 bases short, with 14 bases between. CDR1 and CDR2 (germline): SEHNR, FQNEAQ (reference sequence). The CDR3: CASSLEFHGGYTF. The CDR3 bases are TGTGCCAGCAGCTTAGAGTTTCACGGTGGTTACACCTTC.

The count of this clone is one. A junction boundary mismatches the germline segment, possibly from a read error. V usage is TRBV5-6 and J usage is TRBJ2-5; perhaps TRBD1 as D (5 bases). The CDR3 extends over 12 amino acids. Germline CDR1 reads SGHDT; CDR2 reads YYEEEE. The CDR3, as DNA: TGTGCCAGCAGCTTGAAAGGGGTGGCCTCAAACTTC. Protein sequence: CASSLKGVASNF.

The chain combines TRBV9 with TRBJ2-3, with 11 nucleotides matching TRBD2. Germline CDR1 reads SGDLS; CDR2 reads YYNGEE. This CDR3 has 16 amino acids. V dropped 0 bases and J dropped 1; count of bases not matched to a gene: 1. In DNA, the CDR3 is TGTGCCAGCAGCGTAGATAGCGGGGGGGGCACAGATACGCAGTATTTT. Amino acid sequence: CASSVDSGGGTDTQYF.

Note on this clone: The junction departs from germline at one end; a sequencing error may be responsible. The chain uses TRBV7-9 and TRBJ2-7, with a possible D match to TRBD1 (5 bases). CDR3 length: 13 residues. Germline loops: CDR1 SEHNR, CDR2 FQNEAQ (reference sequence). DNA for the CDR3: TGTTCCAGCAGCTCGTCCAGGGTTTACGAGCAGTACTTC. Encoded protein: CSSSSSRVYEQYF.

This rearrangement joins TRBV2 to TRBJ2-5; no firm D call. The J call is in doubt because the DNA end fits TRBJ2-7 better. The V gene's germline CDR1 is SNHLY and CDR2 FYNNEI. CDR3 size: 12 residues. The CDR3 loop reads CASSSDNYEQYF. CDR3 in DNA: TGTGCCAGCAGCTCCGACAATTACGAGCAGTACTTC.

The chain has TRBV9 and TRBJ2-2; the match to TRBD2 covers 11 bases. The germline V gene has CDR1 SGDLS and CDR2 YYNGEE. This CDR3 has 19 amino acids. Trimming took 0 bases from V and 4 from J; bases not matched to a gene: 11. As DNA, the CDR3 is TGTGCCAGCAGCGTAGGGATAGCGGGAGGGCCTCGGGCCACCGGGGAGCTGTTTTTT. This codes for CASSVGIAGGPRATGELFF.

V usage is TRBV18 and J usage is TRBJ1-1, with 9 positions matching TRBD1. J was trimmed by 1 base and V by 5 bases; bases with no gene match: 5. This CDR3 is built from 15 residues. Germline loops: CDR1 KGHSH, CDR2 LQKENI. The CDR3 sequence is CASSLQGAGNTEAFF. Written as DNA, the CDR3 is TGTGCCAGCTCATTACAGGGGGCTGGGAACACTGAAGCTTTCTTT.

J is TRBJ2-7 and V is TRBV2; TRBD1 aligns across 7 bases. The germline gives CDR1 SNHLY, CDR2 FYNNEI. J gave up 2 bases and V 6 bases, and 4 bases lay outside the gene matches. The CDR3 has 13 residues. CDR3 nucleotides: TGTGCCAGCAGCTCGGGACAGACCTACGAGCAGTACTTC. Translating it yields CASSSGQTYEQYF.

The J gene is TRBJ2-3, the V gene TRBV5-6, with D perhaps TRBD1 (6 bases). This CDR3 is 14 amino acids long. Germline CDR1 SGHDT, CDR2 YYEEEE. Trimming took off 1 base at V and 2 bases at J, with 8 bases between the two ends. CDR3 amino acids: CASSLQGITDTQYF. CDR3 nucleotides: TGTGCCAGCAGCTTGCAGGGGATCACAGATACGCAGTATTTT.

The chain is built from TRBV4-2 and TRBJ2-3; tentatively, D is TRBD2 (5 bases). V lost 0 bases, J lost 2 bases, and 15 bases lay in between. From germline, CDR1 is LGHNA and CDR2 YNFKEQ. CDR3 length: 17 residues. CDR3 DNA: TGTGCCAGCAGCCAAGAAATCCGGACTCCATCCACAGATACGCAGTATTTT. This codes for CASSQEIRTPSTDTQYF.

The CDR3 nucleotides read TGTGCCAGCAGCAAACGACAGACAGTCTCTGGAAACACCATATATTTT. It encodes CASSKRQTVSGNTIYF. The chain recombines TRBV13 with TRBJ1-3; a possible D gene is TRBD1 (5 bases). This CDR3 spans 16 amino acids. The V end lost 5 bases, the J end lost 0 bases, and 14 bases lay between the germline ends. Germline CDR1 is PRHDT and CDR2 is FYEKMQ (reference sequence).

This chain joins TRBV18 and TRBJ2-7; maybe TRBD1 (6 bases). This CDR3 has 16 residues. Germline CDR1 reads KGHSH; CDR2 reads LQKENI. The V gene lost 4 bases and the J gene lost 2 bases, with 18 bases spanning the gap. The CDR3 sequence is CASSLSGTLRAYEQYF. The CDR3 DNA is TGTGCCAGCTCACTGTCCGGGACACTGCGAGCCTACGAGCAGTACTTC.

In DNA, the CDR3 is TGTGCCAGCAGCGTATTTCACCAGGGGAATCTAGATACGCAGTATTTT. Its translation: CASSVFHQGNLDTQYF. This chain uses TRBV9 with TRBJ2-3; D possibly corresponds to TRBD1 (6 bases). Germline CDR1 reads SGDLS; CDR2 reads YYNGEE. Trimming removed 1 base from V and 5 bases from J, with 17 bases in between. The CDR3 totals 16 residues.

V gene TRBV2 combines with J gene TRBJ2-3; 11 nucleotides agree with TRBD2. The CDR3 runs 15 residues. The V segment lost 7 bases and the J segment 8 bases; nucleotides outside the gene matches: 11. Germline V gene data show CDR1 as SNHLY and CDR2 as FYNNEI. CDR3 sequence (DNA): TGTGCCAGCATTGGGCTAGCGGGAGGCCCGGGTACGCAGTATTTT. The encoded protein is CASIGLAGGPGTQYF.